Listed below are T cell receptor beta chains from one sample, sequenced in a study of human T cells and chemical hapten exposure. TCRdb re-analysed the RACE reads in MiXCR, keeping a single row per CDR3 protein. The sample lists 70,000 to 90,000 distinct CDR3 sequences; about 9.4% were seen once. This specimen consisted of whole blood, obtained in connection with sensitization to the hapten diphenylcyclopropenone (DPC). The receptors were gathered from a woman aged 50 to 65 with alopecia areata. Some clones in this sample may be carry-over from other donors' samples. Both conserved end residues are part of each CDR3. D genes are given only for firm matches. Clone size is shown for a subset of rows, as once, few, many or a class of expanded clone.

>TRBJ2-6|few|TRBV20-1|.
CSARAPFRRAGANVLTF
TGCAGTGCTAGAGCCCCTTTCCGGCGGGCTGGGGCCAACGTCCTGACTTTC
>TRBJ2-7|.|TRBV3-1|TRBD1
CTYAPGQVPAGYYEQYF
TGTACCTACGCCCCGGGACAGGTCCCGGCGGGTTACTACGAGCAGTACTTC
>TRBJ2-1|many|TRBV20-1|TRBD2
CSATSRSGSSYNEQFF
TGCAGTGCTACGTCTCGTAGCGGGAGCTCCTACAATGAGCAGTTCTTC
>TRBJ2-1|few|TRBV29-1|.
CSVDFRYNEQFF
TGCAGCGTTGATTTCAGATACAATGAGCAGTTCTTC
>TRBJ2-1|few|TRBV20-1|.
CSAREGPGAYNEQFF
TGCAGTGCTAGAGAGGGGCCGGGGGCCTACAATGAGCAGTTCTTC
>TRBJ1-2|many|TRBV12-3/TRBV12-4|.
CASSLTYGYTF
TGTGCCAGCAGTCTGACCTATGGCTACACCTTC
>TRBJ2-1|few|TRBV28|.
CASSLHGSYNEQFF
TGTGCCAGCAGCCTCCACGGGTCCTACAATGAGCAGTTCTTC
>TRBJ2-1|.|TRBV6-2/TRBV6-3|TRBD2
CASSPLAGGSYNEQFF
TGTGCCAGCAGTCCCCTAGCGGGAGGCTCCTACAATGAGCAGTTCTTC
>TRBJ2-7|few|TRBV6-5|.
CASTPRAAALDEQYF
TGTGCCAGCACCCCAAGGGCGGCGGCCCTGGATGAGCAGTACTTC
>TRBJ2-5|.|TRBV3-1|.
CASSQMTGSQETQYF
TGTGCCAGCAGCCAAATGACAGGATCGCAAGAGACCCAGTACTTC
>TRBJ1-1|.|TRBV20-1|.
CSASQGNTEAFF
TGCAGTGCGTCTCAGGGGAACACTGAAGCTTTCTTT
>TRBJ2-4|many|TRBV20-1|.
CSASSPGQGRDIQYF
TGCAGTGCTAGTTCCCCGGGACAAGGAAGGGACATTCAGTACTTC
>TRBJ2-5|many|TRBV21-1|.
CASRHRVTATKEYQETQYF
TGTGCCAGCAGACACAGGGTCACCGCCACTAAAGAATACCAAGAGACCCAGTACTTC
>TRBJ2-2|few|TRBV6-2/TRBV6-3|.
CASREQNTGELFF
TGTGCCAGCAGGGAACAGAACACCGGGGAGCTGTTTTTT
>TRBJ1-1|.|TRBV29-1|.
CSVEDALTGASGEAFF
TGCAGCGTTGAAGATGCCCTGACGGGGGCGTCAGGTGAAGCTTTCTTT
>TRBJ1-3|many|TRBV20-1|.
CSASGSSSGNTIYF
TGCAGTGCTAGTGGCAGCTCATCGGGAAACACCATATATTTT
>TRBJ2-5|.|TRBV4-3|.
CASSQDLMGETQYF
TGCGCCAGCAGCCAAGATCTTATGGGAGAGACCCAGTACTTC
>TRBJ1-1|.|TRBV20-1|TRBD1
CSASEAGGTEAFF
TGCAGTGCTAGCGAGGCAGGGGGCACTGAAGCTTTCTTT
>TRBJ1-4|few|TRBV3-1|.
CASSLQGASREKLFF
TGTGCCAGCAGCCTTCAGGGAGCTTCCCGTGAAAAACTGTTTTTT
>TRBJ1-1|many|TRBV27|.
CASSSPSGGSLNTEAFF
TGTGCCAGCAGTTCCCCCTCCGGGGGGTCGTTGAACACTGAAGCTTTCTTT
>TRBJ2-7|few|TRBV29-1|.
CSVSGASDVQYF
TGCAGCGTCTCCGGGGCCTCGGACGTGCAGTACTTC
>TRBJ1-5|.|TRBV6-5|.
CASRVTDHQPQHF
TGTGCCAGCAGGGTTACGGATCACCAGCCCCAGCATTTT
>TRBJ2-7|many|TRBV7-9|TRBD2
CASSPTLAGGPYDEQYF
TGTGCCAGCAGCCCGACCTTAGCGGGAGGGCCTTATGACGAGCAGTACTTC
>TRBJ2-2|.|TRBV20-1|TRBD2
CSATSGGNTGELFF
TGCAGTGCTACCAGCGGGGGTAACACCGGGGAGCTGTTTTTT
>TRBJ2-1|many|TRBV14|TRBD2
CASSQASRLAGAHEQFF
TGTGCCAGCAGCCAAGCCTCGAGGCTAGCGGGAGCCCATGAGCAGTTCTTC
>TRBJ1-5|many|TRBV27|.
CASSKRTPGRQPQHF
TGTGCCAGCAGTAAACGGACCCCTGGTCGGCAGCCCCAGCATTTT
>TRBJ2-3|few|TRBV28|.
CASIGGISVGRNTQYF
TGTGCCAGCATCGGGGGCATTAGTGTCGGGAGAAATACGCAGTATTTT
>TRBJ2-1|.|TRBV18|.
CASSPQQDNEQFF
TGTGCCAGCTCACCACAACAGGACAATGAGCAGTTCTTC
>TRBJ2-1|few|TRBV12-5|.
CASAADSGPYNEQFF
TGTGCTAGTGCCGCGGATTCTGGTCCCTACAATGAGCAGTTCTTC
>TRBJ1-2|many|TRBV5-5|TRBD1
CASSTATGNSYGYTF
TGTGCCAGCAGCACCGCGACAGGGAACAGCTATGGCTACACCTTC
>TRBJ2-3|many|TRBV20-1|TRBD1
CSAVKGQGATDTQYF
TGCAGTGCTGTAAAGGGACAGGGGGCCACAGATACGCAGTATTTT
>TRBJ1-2|many|TRBV30|.
CAWSVGANYGYTF
TGTGCCTGGAGTGTTGGGGCTAACTATGGCTACACCTTC
>TRBJ2-7|.|TRBV5-1|.
CASSPGIEQYF
TGCGCCAGCAGCCCAGGGATCGAGCAGTACTTC
>TRBJ1-2|.|TRBV20-1|TRBD1
CSASYTGASGYTF
TGCAGTGCTAGTTATACAGGGGCCAGTGGCTACACCTTC
>TRBJ2-5|many|TRBV9|.
CASSPGGRRETQYF
TGTGCCAGCAGCCCCGGGGGGCGTAGGGAGACCCAGTACTTC
>TRBJ1-1|many|TRBV29-1|TRBD1
CSVVPTGGSGAFF
TGCAGCGTTGTGCCGACAGGGGGAAGTGGAGCTTTCTTT
>TRBJ2-1|few|TRBV6-2/TRBV6-3|.
CASSYLPPYSYNEQFF
TGTGCCAGCAGTTACTTGCCTCCTTACTCCTACAATGAGCAGTTCTTC
>TRBJ2-1|few|TRBV5-5|.
CASSFTGNNEQFF
TGTGCCAGCAGCTTTACAGGGAACAATGAGCAGTTCTTC
>TRBJ1-4|many|TRBV12-3/TRBV12-4|.
CASSFGAEKLFF
TGTGCCAGCAGTTTTGGAGCTGAAAAACTGTTTTTT
>TRBJ2-7|.|TRBV28|.
CASSPLAGGRRVEQYF
TGTGCCAGCAGCCCGCTGGCAGGGGGGCGCAGGGTCGAGCAGTACTTC
>TRBJ1-1|many|TRBV29-1|.
CSVSRETMNTEAFF
TGCAGCGTTTCTAGAGAAACTATGAACACTGAAGCTTTCTTT
>TRBJ2-7|few|TRBV15|TRBD2
CATSPSGAYEQYF
TGTGCCACCAGCCCTAGCGGGGCGTACGAGCAGTACTTC